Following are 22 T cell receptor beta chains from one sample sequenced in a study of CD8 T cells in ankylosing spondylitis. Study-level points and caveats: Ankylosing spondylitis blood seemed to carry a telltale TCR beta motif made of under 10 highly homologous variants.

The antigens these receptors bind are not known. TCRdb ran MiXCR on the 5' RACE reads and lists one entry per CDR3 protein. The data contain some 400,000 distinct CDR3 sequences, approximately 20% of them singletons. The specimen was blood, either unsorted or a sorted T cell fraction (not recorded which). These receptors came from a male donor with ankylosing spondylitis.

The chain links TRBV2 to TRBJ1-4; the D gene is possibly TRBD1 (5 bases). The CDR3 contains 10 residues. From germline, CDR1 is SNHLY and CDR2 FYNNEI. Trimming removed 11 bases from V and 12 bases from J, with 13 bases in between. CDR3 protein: CASWGEELFF. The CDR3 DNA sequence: TGTGCCTCCTGGGGGGAGGAACTGTTTTTT.

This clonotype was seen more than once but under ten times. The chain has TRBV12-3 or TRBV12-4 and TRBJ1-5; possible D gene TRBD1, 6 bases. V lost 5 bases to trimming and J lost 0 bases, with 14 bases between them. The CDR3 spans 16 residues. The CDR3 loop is CASSRRQVSSNQPQHF. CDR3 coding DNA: TGTGCCAGCAGTCGCAGACAGGTATCTAGCAATCAGCCCCAGCATTTT.

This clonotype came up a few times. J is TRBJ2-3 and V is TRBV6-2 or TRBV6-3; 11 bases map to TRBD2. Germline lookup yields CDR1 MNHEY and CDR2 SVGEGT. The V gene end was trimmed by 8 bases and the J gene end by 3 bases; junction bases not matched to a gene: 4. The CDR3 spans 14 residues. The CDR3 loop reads CASLAGGPTDTQYF. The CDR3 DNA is TGTGCCAGCTTAGCGGGAGGGCCGACAGATACGCAGTATTTT.

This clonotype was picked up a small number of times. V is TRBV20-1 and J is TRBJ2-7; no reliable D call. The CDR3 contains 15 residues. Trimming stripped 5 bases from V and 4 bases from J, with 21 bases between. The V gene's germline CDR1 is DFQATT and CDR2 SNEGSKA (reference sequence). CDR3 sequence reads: CSAPRLQGTVYEQYF. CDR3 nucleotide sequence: TGCAGTGCTCCGAGGCTCCAAGGTACTGTTTACGAGCAGTACTTC.

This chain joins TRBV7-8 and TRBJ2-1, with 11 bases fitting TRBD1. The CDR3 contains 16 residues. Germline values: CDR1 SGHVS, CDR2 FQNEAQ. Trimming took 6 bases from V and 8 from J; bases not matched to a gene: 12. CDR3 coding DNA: TGTGCCAGCAGAGATGGACAGGGGGCGCAGGGTTATGAGCAGTTCTTC. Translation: CASRDGQGAQGYEQFF.

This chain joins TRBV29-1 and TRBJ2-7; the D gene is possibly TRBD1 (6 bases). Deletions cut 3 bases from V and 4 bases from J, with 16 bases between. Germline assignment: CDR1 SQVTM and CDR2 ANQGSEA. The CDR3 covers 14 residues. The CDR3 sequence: CSVEKGQILYEQYF. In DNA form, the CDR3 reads TGCAGCGTTGAGAAAGGACAGATATTATACGAGCAGTACTTC.

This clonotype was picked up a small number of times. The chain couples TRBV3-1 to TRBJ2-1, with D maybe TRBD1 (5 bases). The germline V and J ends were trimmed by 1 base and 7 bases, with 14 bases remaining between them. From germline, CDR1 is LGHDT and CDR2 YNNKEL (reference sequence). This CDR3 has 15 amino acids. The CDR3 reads CASSQGVGLGNEQFF. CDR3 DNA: TGTGCCAGCAGCCAAGGTGTGGGGCTGGGAAATGAGCAGTTCTTC.

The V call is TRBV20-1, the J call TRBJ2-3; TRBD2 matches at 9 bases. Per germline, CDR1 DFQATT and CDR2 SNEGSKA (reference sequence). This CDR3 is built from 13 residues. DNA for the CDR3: TGCAGCCCTCTAGCGGGACCTACAGATACGCAGTATTTT. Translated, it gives CSPLAGPTDTQYF.

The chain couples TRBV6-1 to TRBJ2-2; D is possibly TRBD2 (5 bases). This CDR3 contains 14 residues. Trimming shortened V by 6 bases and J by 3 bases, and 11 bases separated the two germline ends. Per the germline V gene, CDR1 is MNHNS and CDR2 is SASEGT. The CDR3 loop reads CASREDPDTGELFF. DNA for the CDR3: TGTGCCAGCAGGGAGGACCCAGACACCGGGGAGCTGTTTTTT.

CDR3 DNA: TGTGCCAGCAGTTTCAGGGGGACAACGTACGAGCAGTACTTC. Translating it yields CASSFRGTTYEQYF. This rearrangement joins TRBV6-2 or TRBV6-3 to TRBJ2-7; 7 positions match TRBD1. The CDR3 covers 14 residues. With 4 bases clipped from V and 4 bases from J, the junction kept 7 bases outside the gene matches. CDR1 and CDR2 (germline): MNHEY, SVGEGT.

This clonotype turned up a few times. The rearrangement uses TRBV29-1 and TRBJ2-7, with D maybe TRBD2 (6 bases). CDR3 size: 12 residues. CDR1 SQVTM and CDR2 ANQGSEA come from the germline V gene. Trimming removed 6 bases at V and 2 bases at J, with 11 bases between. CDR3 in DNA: TGCAGCGTGGAGGGACCAGCCTACGAGCAGTACTTC. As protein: CSVEGPAYEQYF.

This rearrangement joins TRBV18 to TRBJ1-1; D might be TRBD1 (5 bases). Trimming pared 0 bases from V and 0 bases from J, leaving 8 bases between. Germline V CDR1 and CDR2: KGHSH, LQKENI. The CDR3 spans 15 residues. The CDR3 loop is CASSPPGRVNTEAFF. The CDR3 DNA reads TGTGCCAGCTCACCACCTGGCAGGGTGAACACTGAAGCTTTCTTT.

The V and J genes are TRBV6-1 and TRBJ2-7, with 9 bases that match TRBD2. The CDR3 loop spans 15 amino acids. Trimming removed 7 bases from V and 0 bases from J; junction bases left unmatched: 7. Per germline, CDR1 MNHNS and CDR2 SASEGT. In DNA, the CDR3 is TGTGCCAGCATCGAGCTTAGCGGGAGCTCCTACGAGCAGTACTTC. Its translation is CASIELSGSSYEQYF.

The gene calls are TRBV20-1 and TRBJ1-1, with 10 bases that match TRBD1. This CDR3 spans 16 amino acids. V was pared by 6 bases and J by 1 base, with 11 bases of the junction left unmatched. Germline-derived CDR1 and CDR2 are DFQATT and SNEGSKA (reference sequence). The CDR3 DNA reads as TGCAGTGCCCCGAACCGGGACAGGGGATGGAACACTGAAGCTTTCTTT. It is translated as CSAPNRDRGWNTEAFF.

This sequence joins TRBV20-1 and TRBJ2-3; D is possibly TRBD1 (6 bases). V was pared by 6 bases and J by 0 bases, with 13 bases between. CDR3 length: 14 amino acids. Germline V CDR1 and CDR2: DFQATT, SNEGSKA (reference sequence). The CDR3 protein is CSAEGHPSTDTQYF. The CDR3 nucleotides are TGCAGTGCCGAGGGACACCCAAGCACAGATACGCAGTATTTT.

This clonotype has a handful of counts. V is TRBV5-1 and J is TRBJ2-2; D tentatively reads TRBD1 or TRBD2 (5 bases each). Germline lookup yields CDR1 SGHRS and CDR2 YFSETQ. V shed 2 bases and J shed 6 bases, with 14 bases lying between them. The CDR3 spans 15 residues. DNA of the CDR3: TGCGCCAGCAGCTTTGAGGGGCCTCGAGCCGGGGAGCTGTTTTTT. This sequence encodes CASSFEGPRAGELFF.

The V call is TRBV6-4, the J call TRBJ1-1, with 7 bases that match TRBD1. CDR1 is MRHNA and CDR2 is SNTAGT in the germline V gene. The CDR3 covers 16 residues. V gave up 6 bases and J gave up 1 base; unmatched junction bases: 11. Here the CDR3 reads CASSDPPGQRNTEAFF. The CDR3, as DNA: TGTGCCAGCAGCGACCCACCGGGACAGAGGAACACTGAAGCTTTCTTT.

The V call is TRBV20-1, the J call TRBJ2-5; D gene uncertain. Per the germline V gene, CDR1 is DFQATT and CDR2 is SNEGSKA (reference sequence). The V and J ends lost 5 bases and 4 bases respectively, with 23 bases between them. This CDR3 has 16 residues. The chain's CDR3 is CSAEPERPLKGETQYF. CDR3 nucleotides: TGCAGTGCTGAGCCGGAAAGGCCTCTCAAAGGAGAGACCCAGTACTTC.

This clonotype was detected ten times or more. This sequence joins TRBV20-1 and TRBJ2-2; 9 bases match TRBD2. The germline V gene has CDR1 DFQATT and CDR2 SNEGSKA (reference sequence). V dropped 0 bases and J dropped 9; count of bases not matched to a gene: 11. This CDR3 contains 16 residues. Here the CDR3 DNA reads TGCAGTGCTAGAGATCCCCTAGCGGGACCAACCCGGGAGCTGTTTTTT. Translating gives CSARDPLAGPTRELFF.

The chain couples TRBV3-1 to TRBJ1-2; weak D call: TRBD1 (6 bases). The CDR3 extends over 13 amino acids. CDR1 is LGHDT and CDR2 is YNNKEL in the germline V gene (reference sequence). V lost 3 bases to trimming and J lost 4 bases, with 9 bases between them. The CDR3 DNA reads TGTGCCAGCAGCCATACAGGGAGCTATGGCTACACCTTC. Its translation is CASSHTGSYGYTF.

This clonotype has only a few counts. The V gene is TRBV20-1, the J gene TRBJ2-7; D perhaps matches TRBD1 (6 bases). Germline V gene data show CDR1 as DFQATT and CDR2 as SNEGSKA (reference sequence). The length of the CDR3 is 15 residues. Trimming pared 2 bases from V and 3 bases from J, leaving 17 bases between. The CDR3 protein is CSARRVPGAHYEQYF. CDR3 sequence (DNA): TGCAGTGCTAGAAGGGTTCCAGGGGCACACTACGAGCAGTACTTC.

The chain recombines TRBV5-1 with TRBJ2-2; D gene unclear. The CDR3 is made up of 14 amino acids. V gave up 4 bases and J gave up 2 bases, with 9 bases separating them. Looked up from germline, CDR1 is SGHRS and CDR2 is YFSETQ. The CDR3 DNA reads TGCGCCAGCAGCGCCCCCGTTAACACCGGGGAGCTGTTTTTT. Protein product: CASSAPVNTGELFF. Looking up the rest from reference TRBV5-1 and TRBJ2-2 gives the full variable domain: KAGVTQTPRYLIKTRGQQVTLSCSPISGHRSVSWYQQTPGQGLQFLFEYFSETQRNKGNFPGRFSGRQFSNSRSEMNVSTLELGDSALYLCASSAPVNTGELFFGEGSRLTVL.